This is a list of T cell receptor beta chains from one sample in a study of Graves' ophthalmopathy and Graves' hyperthyroidism. From the multiplex PCR reads, TCRdb called clonotypes with MiXCR, one entry per CDR3 protein. This table holds about 410,000 distinct CDR3 sequences, around 18% found once. Sequenced input: peripheral blood. These receptors were taken from a young woman with Graves' ophthalmopathy. Each CDR3 is given with its conserved first and last residue. Each record gives: J gene, clone size, V gene, D gene, CDR3 protein, CDR3 DNA. The D gene is left open where the match is weak. Clone sizes are given selectively: once, few, many, or a class where the clone is expanded.

j_gene: TRBJ1-1
abundance: many
v_gene: TRBV19
d_gene: .
CDR3aa: CASSILDTEAFF
CDR3nt: TGTGCCAGTAGTATACTGGACACTGAAGCTTTCTTT

j_gene: TRBJ2-7
abundance: .
v_gene: TRBV6-5
d_gene: .
CDR3aa: CASSSGDIYEQYF
CDR3nt: TGTGCCAGCAGTTCGGGGGATATCTACGAGCAGTACTTC

j_gene: TRBJ2-2
abundance: .
v_gene: TRBV12-3/TRBV12-4
d_gene: .
CDR3aa: CASSLIFLNTGELFF
CDR3nt: TGTGCCAGCAGTTTAATATTCTTAAACACCGGGGAGCTGTTTTTT

j_gene: TRBJ1-2
abundance: .
v_gene: TRBV5-1
d_gene: TRBD1
CDR3aa: CASSLTGGTYGYTF
CDR3nt: TGCGCCAGCAGCTTGACAGGGGGAACATATGGCTACACCTTC

j_gene: TRBJ2-7
abundance: few
v_gene: TRBV6-2/TRBV6-3
d_gene: TRBD2
CDR3aa: CASMAGGTTYEQYF
CDR3nt: TGTGCCAGCATGGCGGGGGGGACTACCTACGAGCAGTACTTC

j_gene: TRBJ1-6
abundance: many
v_gene: TRBV18
d_gene: .
CDR3aa: CASSPTVGDSPLHF
CDR3nt: TGTGCCAGCTCACCGACGGTGGGCGATTCACCCCTCCACTTT

j_gene: TRBJ1-3
abundance: .
v_gene: TRBV12-3/TRBV12-4
d_gene: .
CDR3aa: CASSLALPTGMISGNTIYF
CDR3nt: TGTGCCAGCAGTTTAGCGCTTCCGACAGGAATGATCTCTGGAAACACCATATATTTT

j_gene: TRBJ2-7
abundance: many
v_gene: TRBV20-1
d_gene: TRBD2
CDR3aa: CSAGAELASYEQYF
CDR3nt: TGCAGTGCAGGAGCCGAACTAGCGAGCTACGAGCAGTACTTC

j_gene: TRBJ2-7
abundance: .
v_gene: TRBV6-2/TRBV6-3
d_gene: .
CDR3aa: CASSDSREQYF
CDR3nt: TGTGCCAGCAGTGACTCTAGAGAGCAGTACTTC

j_gene: TRBJ1-6
abundance: .
v_gene: TRBV12-3/TRBV12-4
d_gene: .
CDR3aa: CASSPNPTHNSPLHF
CDR3nt: TGTGCCAGCAGCCCCAATCCAACTCATAATTCACCCCTCCACTTT

j_gene: TRBJ2-2
abundance: many
v_gene: TRBV14
d_gene: .
CDR3aa: CASSPDRTNTGEPFF
CDR3nt: TGTGCCAGCAGCCCGGACCGTACGAACACCGGGGAGCCGTTTTTT

j_gene: TRBJ1-6
abundance: many
v_gene: TRBV5-4
d_gene: .
CDR3aa: CASSRATSGNSPLHF
CDR3nt: TGTGCCAGCAGCCGTGCTACGAGCGGGAATTCACCCCTCCACTTT

j_gene: TRBJ1-2
abundance: many
v_gene: TRBV11-2
d_gene: TRBD1
CDR3aa: CASSSRDSNYGYTF
CDR3nt: TGTGCCAGCAGCTCTCGGGACAGTAACTATGGCTACACCTTC

j_gene: TRBJ1-2
abundance: many
v_gene: TRBV12-3/TRBV12-4
d_gene: .
CDR3aa: CASSTGHNYGYTF
CDR3nt: TGTGCCAGCAGTACGGGACATAACTATGGCTACACCTTC

j_gene: TRBJ1-1
abundance: many
v_gene: TRBV15
d_gene: .
CDR3aa: CATSIQKLNTEAFF
CDR3nt: TGTGCCACCAGCATACAGAAACTGAACACTGAAGCTTTCTTT

j_gene: TRBJ1-2
abundance: many
v_gene: TRBV28
d_gene: TRBD1
CDR3aa: CASSRQGVGGYTF
CDR3nt: TGTGCCAGCAGTCGACAGGGGGTAGGAGGCTACACCTTC

j_gene: TRBJ2-7
abundance: .
v_gene: TRBV12-3/TRBV12-4
d_gene: TRBD2
CDR3aa: CASTLRLAETYEQYF
CDR3nt: TGTGCCAGCACCTTAAGACTAGCGGAAACCTACGAGCAGTACTTC

j_gene: TRBJ2-2
abundance: many
v_gene: TRBV19
d_gene: .
CDR3aa: CASRRRTGELFF
CDR3nt: TGTGCCAGTAGGCGACGCACCGGGGAGCTGTTTTTT

j_gene: TRBJ1-2
abundance: once
v_gene: TRBV28
d_gene: .
CDR3aa: CATKANYGYTF
CDR3nt: TGTGCCACCAAAGCTAACTATGGCTACACCTTC

j_gene: TRBJ2-7
abundance: many
v_gene: TRBV12-3/TRBV12-4
d_gene: TRBD2
CDR3aa: CASSLAGLAASYEQYF
CDR3nt: TGTGCCAGCAGTTTAGCCGGACTAGCGGCATCCTACGAGCAGTACTTC

j_gene: TRBJ1-1
abundance: many
v_gene: TRBV7-2
d_gene: .
CDR3aa: CASSSGKRGATEAFF
CDR3nt: TGTGCCAGCAGCTCGGGTAAAAGGGGCGCGACTGAAGCTTTCTTT

j_gene: TRBJ2-5
abundance: many
v_gene: TRBV6-2/TRBV6-3
d_gene: TRBD1
CDR3aa: CASTLGTGVETQYF
CDR3nt: TGTGCCAGCACCCTAGGGACAGGGGTGGAGACCCAGTACTTC

j_gene: TRBJ1-2
abundance: .
v_gene: TRBV12-3/TRBV12-4
d_gene: .
CDR3aa: CASSLRNLNYGYTF
CDR3nt: TGTGCCAGCAGTTTAAGAAACCTTAACTATGGCTACACCTTC

j_gene: TRBJ2-7
abundance: many
v_gene: TRBV7-2
d_gene: TRBD1
CDR3aa: CASSTRGQARVQQYF
CDR3nt: TGTGCCAGCAGCACGCGGGGACAGGCACGCGTCCAGCAGTACTTC

j_gene: TRBJ1-5
abundance: many
v_gene: TRBV19
d_gene: .
CDR3aa: CASSPGRRSNQPQHF
CDR3nt: TGTGCCAGTAGCCCGGGGAGGAGGAGCAATCAGCCCCAGCATTTT

j_gene: TRBJ1-5
abundance: many
v_gene: TRBV25-1
d_gene: .
CDR3aa: CASSESGKRNQPQHF
CDR3nt: TGTGCCAGCAGTGAGAGTGGGAAACGCAATCAGCCCCAGCATTTT

j_gene: TRBJ1-5
abundance: many
v_gene: TRBV12-3/TRBV12-4
d_gene: .
CDR3aa: CASSSQGQPQHF
CDR3nt: TGTGCCAGCAGTAGCCAGGGGCAGCCCCAGCATTTT

j_gene: TRBJ1-5
abundance: many
v_gene: TRBV4-2
d_gene: .
CDR3aa: CASSQTGGEPYNQPQHF
CDR3nt: TGTGCCAGCAGCCAGACCGGGGGAGAGCCGTACAATCAGCCCCAGCATTTT

j_gene: TRBJ2-7
abundance: many
v_gene: TRBV15
d_gene: .
CDR3aa: CATSTRGPISYEQYF
CDR3nt: TGTGCCACCAGCACCAGGGGACCTATCTCCTACGAGCAGTACTTC

j_gene: TRBJ1-6
abundance: many
v_gene: TRBV12-3/TRBV12-4
d_gene: .
CDR3aa: CASSLVGRVDSPLHF
CDR3nt: TGTGCCAGCAGTTTAGTCGGTAGAGTGGATTCACCCCTCCACTTT

j_gene: TRBJ1-1
abundance: many
v_gene: TRBV4-1
d_gene: TRBD1
CDR3aa: CASSHSKGALNTEAFF
CDR3nt: TGCGCCAGCAGCCATTCTAAGGGGGCCCTGAACACTGAAGCTTTCTTT

j_gene: TRBJ1-6
abundance: many
v_gene: TRBV6-1
d_gene: .
CDR3aa: CASSEVPGENSPLHF
CDR3nt: TGTGCCAGCAGTGAAGTCCCAGGGGAAAATTCACCCCTCCACTTT

j_gene: TRBJ2-7
abundance: many
v_gene: TRBV4-1
d_gene: .
CDR3aa: CASSPGKGLTYEQYF
CDR3nt: TGCGCCAGCAGCCCGGGGAAGGGGTTAACCTACGAGCAGTACTTC

j_gene: TRBJ2-7
abundance: many
v_gene: TRBV18
d_gene: .
CDR3aa: CASSPWTDDEQYF
CDR3nt: TGTGCCAGCTCACCATGGACAGACGACGAGCAGTACTTC

j_gene: TRBJ2-7
abundance: many
v_gene: TRBV19
d_gene: .
CDR3aa: CASSPMSGSEQYF
CDR3nt: TGTGCCAGTAGCCCGATGTCGGGGAGCGAGCAGTACTTC